This T cell receptor (beta chain) was sequenced for a study of molecular identifiers for immune sequencing clone quantification. About the research overall: Across replicate runs, RNA obtained from approximately 20,000 or 100,000 naive CD8 cells was divided into five, with four undergoing sequencing.

This clonotype was counted ten times or more. The CDR3 loop spans 20 amino acids. Looked up from germline, CDR1 is SGHVS and CDR2 is FNYEAQ. J gave up 0 bases and V 4 bases, and 14 bases lay outside the gene matches. As previously described, bulk TCR libraries were made using listed TCR primers. TCRdb called the PCR reads again in MiXCR, with one record for every CDR3 protein. The data show some 96,000 distinct CDR3 sequences, 20% to 25% seen once. Naive CD8 libraries were made from around 18,000 to 910,000 sorted cells, and they used 10%, 30% or 50% RNA. The authors sorted naive CD8 T cells as CD8+CD4-CCR7+CD45RA+.

This sequence originates from a human donor in good health. Some libraries in this study had Jurkat cell RNA spiked in. This chain uses TRBV7-6 with TRBJ2-5; TRBD2 aligns across 13 bases. The specimen was naive CD8+ T cells from blood, with Jurkat cell RNA spiked in. Subset of the sample: FACS-sorted CD8+CD4-CCR7+CD45RA+ naive T cells. The CDR3 is CASSSIRLGTSGANQETQYF. DNA of the CDR3: TGTGCCAGCAGCTCCATCCGACTCGGGACTAGCGGGGCCAACCAAGAGACCCAGTACTTC.